This T cell receptor beta chain was sequenced for a study of blood T cell repertoires in COVID-19 (TCRdb year 2020). In terms of the full investigation: Samples covering the acute and convalescent phases of COVID-19 were provided by collaborators in the United States, Italy and Spain. The repertoires were released in a freely available public database meant as a resource for research on the immune response to SARS-CoV-2. The material from the prospective study consisted of cDNA or gDNA derived from T cells, B-cell-depleted T cells, or PBMCs. The sample metadata nearly always contained a de-identified subject ID, COVID-19 status, age in years and sex. Samples were obtained from the ongoing ImmuneRACE study (first 160 participants) and from about 1,300 subjects provided by 6 global collaborators. HLA class I and class II types, where available, came from metadata supplied by the sample provider rather than from assay-based typing. Deeply sampled blood TCRbeta repertoires from subjects exposed to, actively infected with, or recovered from COVID-19 were included in the dataset. Broad study findings and their caveats: The quantity of clinical and demographic metadata differed by source and by participant and was supplied without curation.

The CDR3 covers 15 residues, taking in both the cysteine and the phenylalanine. Solely the CDR3 DNA is kept, with 45 bases framed from the first base. The germline V gene (reference sequence) sets CDR1 to SSHAT and CDR2 to FNYEAQ. TCRbeta CDR3 regions were amplified from genomic DNA using the immunoSEQ Assay, a bias-controlled multiplex PCR. On the study's bioinformatics: The number of nucleated cells in each sample was estimated from the amplification of reference gene primers within the assay. To quantify the absolute abundance of each unique TCRbeta CDR3 rearrangement, sequence reads were collapsed and filtered. For each sample, productive Simpson clonality was calculated by taking the square root of Simpson's diversity index across productive rearrangements. Entries here come from immuneACCESS through TCRdb and include only in-frame sequences with V and J called. Some clones fail to appear in such tables; in the studies checked, an unresolved V gene covers under half of the shortfall, and the cause of the remainder is unknown. That table gives V, J and clone size, and the DNA gave D and trimming. Here the sample has about 260,000 clones; 75% to 90% occur a single time. Jointly, the top ten make up approximately 2.5% of the sample.

A note on this clone: Its antigen has not been determined. Compared with germline, one end of the junction differs, possibly owing to a read error.

Participants in the prospective study were aged 18 to 89 years, lived in about two dozen United States geographic areas, and enrolled through a virtual design. To assign participants to cohorts, the prospective study relied on clinical history that participants themselves reported in a screening survey and a study questionnaire. Recovered participants in ImmuneRACE Cohort 3 were defined as having two consecutive negative NP/OP PCR tests, clearance from a healthcare professional, or resolution of symptoms. In the prospective study, whole blood, serum and a nasopharyngeal or oropharyngeal swab were collected from each participant by mobile phlebotomists. Prospective study participants could optionally give additional blood draws and questionnaires over an approximately two-month period. Prospective study blood samples were shipped either frozen or at room temperature before DNA extraction.

The sequence was obtained from a woman between 18 and 30 years old who had recovered from COVID-19. The rearrangement joined TRBV7-7 to TRBJ2-1; a stretch of 10 junction bases matches TRBD2. The sequenced sample consisted of PBMCs or T cells enriched from blood (not recorded which). The CDR3 protein: CASSLTAGGYNEQFF. The nucleotide sequence reads TGTGCTAGCAGCCTCACAGCGGGGGGGTACAATGAGCAGTTCTTC.